This T cell receptor (beta chain) emerged from a study of T cell responses to AZD1222 COVID-19 vaccine. Points from the study as a whole: It should be noted that donors were predominantly white British and more often female, and clonal diversity was possibly underestimated. Spike-specific TCR breadth and depth went up after people got two AZD1222 doses. Vaccine-related CD4 TCRs covered spike, predominating at 160-218 and 743-854.

The data were produced by immunoSEQ multiplex PCR, yet TCRdb's version contains in-frame clones alone and is incomplete. The table records 120,000 to 150,000 clones, more than 85% of them present only once. The sample holds one count of this clone. Its antigen is not identified. The TCR comes from an adult in good health. Specimen: peripheral blood, collected on day 0 of MenACWY control vaccination.

CDR3: CASSDPGAGNTIYF. The CDR3 DNA reads TGTGCCAGCAGTGATCCAGGGGCTGGAAACACCATATATTTT. V is TRBV2 and J is TRBJ1-3, with D perhaps matching TRBD1 (6 bases). V lost 3 bases to trimming and J lost 2 bases, with 8 bases between them. The CDR3 totals 14 residues. Germline V gene lookup returns CDR1 SNHLY and CDR2 FYNNEI.